The rows below give T cell receptor beta chains drawn from one sample of a study of cytomegalovirus exposure and HLA in healthy donors. TCRdb keeps only in-frame clones here, not all; method: immunoSEQ multiplex PCR. This sample has about 120,000 clones, with approximately 92% found just once. The sample was PBMCs. The source of these receptors is a woman between 18 and 29 years old in good health and CMV-seronegative. The CDR3 runs from the conserved cysteine through the conserved F or W. The D gene is left open where the match is weak. Size tells how often a clone was seen (once, few, many) or the class of an expanded clone, and some rows leave it out.

j_gene: TRBJ2-7
v_gene: TRBV6-5
d_gene: NA
abundance: NA
CDR3aa: CASMSGQSYWEQYF
CDR3nt: TGTGCCAGCATGAGCGGACAGTCGTACTGGGAGCAGTACTTC

j_gene: TRBJ2-1
v_gene: TRBV7-9
d_gene: NA
abundance: NA
CDR3aa: CASSPSALASYNEQFF
CDR3nt: TGTGCCAGCAGCCCATCAGCGCTGGCCTCCTACAATGAGCAGTTCTTC

j_gene: TRBJ1-3
v_gene: TRBV6-1
d_gene: NA
abundance: NA
CDR3aa: CASSLTVLDTIYF
CDR3nt: TGTGCCAGCAGTCTCACGGTTCTTGACACCATATATTTT

j_gene: TRBJ1-3
v_gene: TRBV13
d_gene: NA
abundance: NA
CDR3aa: CASSLGQNSGNTIYF
CDR3nt: TGTGCCAGCAGCTTAGGCCAGAACTCTGGAAACACCATATATTTT

j_gene: TRBJ1-4
v_gene: TRBV18
d_gene: NA
abundance: NA
CDR3aa: CASSPQATNEKLFF
CDR3nt: TGTGCCAGCTCACCTCAGGCAACTAATGAAAAACTGTTTTTT

j_gene: TRBJ1-4
v_gene: TRBV2
d_gene: TRBD1
abundance: NA
CDR3aa: CASRRGQGTPNEKLFF
CDR3nt: TGTGCCAGCAGGCGGGGACAGGGTACACCTAATGAAAAACTGTTTTTT

j_gene: TRBJ2-2
v_gene: TRBV5-1
d_gene: TRBD1
abundance: NA
CDR3aa: CASSSQPRDRANTGELFF
CDR3nt: TGCGCCAGCAGCTCTCAACCCCGGGACAGGGCGAACACCGGGGAGCTGTTTTTT

j_gene: TRBJ2-2
v_gene: TRBV7-9
d_gene: TRBD2
abundance: NA
CDR3aa: CASSREGHLTGELFF
CDR3nt: TGTGCCAGCAGCCGGGAGGGACACCTCACCGGGGAGCTGTTTTTT

j_gene: TRBJ2-1
v_gene: TRBV5-4
d_gene: NA
abundance: once
CDR3aa: CASSLGVRDSYNEQFF
CDR3nt: TGTGCCAGCAGCTTGGGTGTGCGGGACTCCTACAATGAGCAGTTCTTC

j_gene: TRBJ2-5
v_gene: TRBV5-5
d_gene: TRBD2
abundance: NA
CDR3aa: CASSGWEGQETQYF
CDR3nt: TGTGCCAGCAGCGGGTGGGAGGGGCAAGAGACCCAGTACTTC

j_gene: TRBJ1-2
v_gene: TRBV28
d_gene: NA
abundance: NA
CDR3aa: CASRKLNYGYTF
CDR3nt: TGTGCCAGCAGGAAACTAAACTATGGCTACACCTTC

j_gene: TRBJ2-7
v_gene: TRBV6-1
d_gene: TRBD2
abundance: NA
CDR3aa: CASTLAGGPAYEQYF
CDR3nt: TGTGCCAGCACCCTAGCGGGGGGCCCCGCCTACGAGCAGTACTTC

j_gene: TRBJ2-7
v_gene: TRBV11-2
d_gene: TRBD2
abundance: few
CDR3aa: CASSGLASGYEQYF
CDR3nt: TGTGCCAGCAGCGGACTAGCTTCCGGGTACGAGCAGTACTTC

j_gene: TRBJ1-5
v_gene: TRBV6-6
d_gene: NA
abundance: once
CDR3aa: CAGGLGRNQPQHF
CDR3nt: TGTGCTGGAGGCCTTGGGCGCAATCAGCCCCAGCATTTT

j_gene: TRBJ1-5
v_gene: TRBV19
d_gene: TRBD1
abundance: once
CDR3aa: CASRTGGTGANQPQHF
CDR3nt: TGTGCCAGTAGAACCGGGGGGACAGGGGCTAATCAGCCCCAGCATTTT

j_gene: TRBJ1-6
v_gene: TRBV4-1
d_gene: TRBD1
abundance: NA
CDR3aa: CASSPHAIGTDQKSPLHF
CDR3nt: TGCGCCAGCAGCCCCCACGCCATTGGGACAGATCAGAAATCACCCCTCCATTTT

j_gene: TRBJ2-2
v_gene: TRBV6-5
d_gene: TRBD2
abundance: NA
CDR3aa: CASSRDYLTGELFF
CDR3nt: TGTGCCAGCAGCAGGGACTACCTCACCGGGGAGCTGTTTTTT

j_gene: TRBJ1-2
v_gene: TRBV7-8
d_gene: TRBD1
abundance: NA
CDR3aa: CASSLAVAGTGFWGYTF
CDR3nt: TGTGCCAGCAGCTTAGCGGTTGCGGGGACAGGGTTCTGGGGCTACACCTTC

j_gene: TRBJ1-1
v_gene: TRBV5-1
d_gene: NA
abundance: NA
CDR3aa: CASSLEQGYEAFF
CDR3nt: TGCGCCAGCAGCTTGGAACAGGGCTATGAAGCTTTCTTT

j_gene: TRBJ1-1
v_gene: TRBV6-5
d_gene: NA
abundance: NA
CDR3aa: CASSSLLQGAFF
CDR3nt: TGTGCCAGCAGTTCCCTTCTCCAGGGCGCTTTCTTT

j_gene: TRBJ2-1
v_gene: TRBV6-1
d_gene: TRBD1
abundance: NA
CDR3aa: CASSWTGSNYNEQFF
CDR3nt: TGTGCCAGCAGTTGGACAGGGTCTAACTACAATGAGCAGTTCTTC

j_gene: TRBJ2-7
v_gene: TRBV25-1
d_gene: NA
abundance: NA
CDR3aa: CASSVGATYEQYF
CDR3nt: TGTGCCAGCAGTGTTGGAGCCACCTACGAGCAGTACTTC

j_gene: TRBJ2-1
v_gene: TRBV7-2
d_gene: NA
abundance: NA
CDR3aa: CASSLGARGGGSYNEQFF
CDR3nt: TGTGCCAGCAGCTTAGGGGCTAGGGGGGGCGGCTCCTACAATGAGCAGTTCTTC

j_gene: TRBJ1-4
v_gene: TRBV7-8
d_gene: NA
abundance: NA
CDR3aa: CASIGTMDEKLFF
CDR3nt: TGTGCCAGCATAGGGACAATGGATGAAAAACTGTTTTTT

j_gene: TRBJ2-3
v_gene: TRBV29-1
d_gene: TRBD1
abundance: NA
CDR3aa: CSGLPTGVTDTQYF
CDR3nt: TGCAGCGGACTACCGACAGGGGTCACAGATACGCAGTATTTT